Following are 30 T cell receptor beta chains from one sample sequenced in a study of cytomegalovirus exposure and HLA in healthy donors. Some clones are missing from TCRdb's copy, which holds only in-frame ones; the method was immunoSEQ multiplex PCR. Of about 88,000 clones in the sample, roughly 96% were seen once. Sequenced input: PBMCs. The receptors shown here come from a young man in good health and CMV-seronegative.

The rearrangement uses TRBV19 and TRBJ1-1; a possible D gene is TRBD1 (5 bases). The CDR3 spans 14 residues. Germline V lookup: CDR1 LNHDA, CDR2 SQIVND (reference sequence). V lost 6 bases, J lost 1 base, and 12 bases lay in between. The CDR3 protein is CASSFGGENTEAFF. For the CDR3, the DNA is TGTGCCAGTAGCTTCGGGGGGGAGAACACTGAAGCTTTCTTT. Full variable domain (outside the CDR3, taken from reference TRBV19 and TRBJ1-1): DGGITQSPKYLFRKEGQNVTLSCEQNLNHDAMYWYRQDPGQGLRLIYYSQIVNDFQKGDIAEGYSVSREKKESFPLTVTSAQKNPTAFYLCASSFGGENTEAFFGQGTRLTVV.

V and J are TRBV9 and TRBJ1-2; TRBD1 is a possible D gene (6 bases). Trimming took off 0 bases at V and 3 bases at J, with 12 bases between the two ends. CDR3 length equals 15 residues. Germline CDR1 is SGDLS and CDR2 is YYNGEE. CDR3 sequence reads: CASSVGGQVDYGYTF. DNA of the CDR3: TGTGCCAGCAGCGTAGGGGGGCAGGTAGACTATGGCTACACCTTC. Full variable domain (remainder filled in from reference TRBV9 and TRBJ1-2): DSGVTQTPKHLITATGQRVTLRCSPRSGDLSVYWYQQSLDQGLQFLIQYYNGEERAKGNILERFSAQQFPDLHSELNLSSLELGDSALYFCASSVGGQVDYGYTFGSGTRLTVV.

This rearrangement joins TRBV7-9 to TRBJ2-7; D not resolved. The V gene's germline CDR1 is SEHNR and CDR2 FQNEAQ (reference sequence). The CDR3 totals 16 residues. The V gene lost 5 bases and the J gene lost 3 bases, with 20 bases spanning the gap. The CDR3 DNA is TGTGCCAGCAGCCCCACTACTGTTTCTACGGTCTACGAGCAGTACTTC. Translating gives CASSPTTVSTVYEQYF.

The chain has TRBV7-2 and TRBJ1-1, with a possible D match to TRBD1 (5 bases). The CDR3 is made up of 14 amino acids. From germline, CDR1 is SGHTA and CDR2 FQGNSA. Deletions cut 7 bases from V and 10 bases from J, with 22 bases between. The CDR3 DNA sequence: TGTGCCAGCATCGCTAGGGGAGGACTCCCGGGAGCTTTCTTT. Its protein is CASIARGGLPGAFF. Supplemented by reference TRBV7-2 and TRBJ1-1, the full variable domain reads GAGVSQSPSNKVTEKGKDVELRCDPISGHTALYWYRQSLGQGLEFLIYFQGNSAPDKSGLPSDRFSAERTGGSVSTLTIQRTQQEDSAVYLCASIARGGLPGAFFGQGTRLTVV.

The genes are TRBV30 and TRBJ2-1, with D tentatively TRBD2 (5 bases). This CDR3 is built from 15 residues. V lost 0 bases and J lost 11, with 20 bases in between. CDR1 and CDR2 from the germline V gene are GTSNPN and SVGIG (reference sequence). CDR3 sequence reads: CAWSVGGLDNDQQFF. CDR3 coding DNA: TGTGCCTGGAGTGTAGGAGGTCTAGACAATGATCAGCAGTTCTTC.

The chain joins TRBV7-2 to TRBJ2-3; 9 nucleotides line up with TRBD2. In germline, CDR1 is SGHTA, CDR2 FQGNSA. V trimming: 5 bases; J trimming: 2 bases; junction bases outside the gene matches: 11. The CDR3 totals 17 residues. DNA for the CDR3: TGTGCCAGCAGCCCACGCCGGACTAGCGTTTACACAGATACGCAGTATTTT. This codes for CASSPRRTSVYTDTQYF. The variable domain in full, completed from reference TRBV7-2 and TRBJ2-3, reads GAGVSQSPSNKVTEKGKDVELRCDPISGHTALYWYRQSLGQGLEFLIYFQGNSAPDKSGLPSDRFSAERTGGSVSTLTIQRTQQEDSAVYLCASSPRRTSVYTDTQYFGPGTRLTVL.

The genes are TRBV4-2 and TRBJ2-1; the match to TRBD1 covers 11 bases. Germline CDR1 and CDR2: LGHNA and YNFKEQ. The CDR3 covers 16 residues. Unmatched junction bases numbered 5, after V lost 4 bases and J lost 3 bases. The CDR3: CASSPTGQGDYNEQFF. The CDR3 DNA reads TGTGCCAGCAGCCCAACGGGACAGGGGGACTACAATGAGCAGTTCTTC.

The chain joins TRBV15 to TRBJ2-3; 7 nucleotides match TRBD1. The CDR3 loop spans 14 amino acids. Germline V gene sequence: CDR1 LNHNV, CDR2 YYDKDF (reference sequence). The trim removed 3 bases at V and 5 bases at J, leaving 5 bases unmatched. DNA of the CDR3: TGTGCCACCAGCAGCCTTACAGGGGAAGATACGCAGTATTTT. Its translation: CATSSLTGEDTQYF.

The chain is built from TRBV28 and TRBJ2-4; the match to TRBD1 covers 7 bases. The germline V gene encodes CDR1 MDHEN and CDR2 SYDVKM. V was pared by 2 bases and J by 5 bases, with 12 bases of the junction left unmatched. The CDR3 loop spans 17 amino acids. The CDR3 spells CASSLKRGLRLENIQYF. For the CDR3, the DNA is TGTGCCAGCAGTTTAAAAAGGGGGCTTAGGTTAGAAAACATTCAGTACTTC.

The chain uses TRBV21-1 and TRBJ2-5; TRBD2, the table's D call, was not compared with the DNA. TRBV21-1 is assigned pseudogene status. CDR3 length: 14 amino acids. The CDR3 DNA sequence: TGTGCCAGCAGCAAACTGTGCGGGGTGGAGACCCAGTACTTC. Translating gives CASSKLCGVETQYF.

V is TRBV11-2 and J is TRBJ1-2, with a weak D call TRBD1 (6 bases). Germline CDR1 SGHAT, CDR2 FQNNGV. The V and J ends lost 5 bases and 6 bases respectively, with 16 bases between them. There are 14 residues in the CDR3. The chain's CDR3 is CASSGSRQVHGYTF. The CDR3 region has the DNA TGTGCCAGCAGCGGAAGCCGACAGGTTCATGGCTACACCTTC.

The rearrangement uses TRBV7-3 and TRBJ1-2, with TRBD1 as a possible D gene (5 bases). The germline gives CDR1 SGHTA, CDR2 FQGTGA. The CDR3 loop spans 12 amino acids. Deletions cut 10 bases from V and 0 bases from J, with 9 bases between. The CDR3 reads CATWTPNYGYTF. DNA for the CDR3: TGTGCCACCTGGACACCTAACTATGGCTACACCTTC.

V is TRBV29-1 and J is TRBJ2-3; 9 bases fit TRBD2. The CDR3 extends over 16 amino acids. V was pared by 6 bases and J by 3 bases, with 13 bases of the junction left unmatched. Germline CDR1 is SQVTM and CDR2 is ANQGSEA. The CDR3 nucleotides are TGCAGCGTGGGGCGGGTAGGTAGCGGGAGTACAGATACGCAGTATTTT. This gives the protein CSVGRVGSGSTDTQYF.

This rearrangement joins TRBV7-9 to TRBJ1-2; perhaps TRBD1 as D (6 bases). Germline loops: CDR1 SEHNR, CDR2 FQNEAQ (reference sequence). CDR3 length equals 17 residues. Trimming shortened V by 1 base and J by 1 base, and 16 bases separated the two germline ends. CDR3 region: CASSLEGGRVVNYGYTF. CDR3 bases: TGTGCCAGCAGCTTAGAGGGGGGGCGCGTCGTTAACTATGGCTACACCTTC.

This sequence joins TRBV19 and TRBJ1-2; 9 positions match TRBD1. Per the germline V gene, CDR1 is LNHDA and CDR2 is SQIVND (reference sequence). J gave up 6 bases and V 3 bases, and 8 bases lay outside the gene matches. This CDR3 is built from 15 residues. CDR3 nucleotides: TGTGCCAGTAGTATTATTATTGGGACAGGGAATGGCTACACCTTC. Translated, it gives CASSIIIGTGNGYTF. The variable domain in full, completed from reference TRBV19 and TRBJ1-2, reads DGGITQSPKYLFRKEGQNVTLSCEQNLNHDAMYWYRQDPGQGLRLIYYSQIVNDFQKGDIAEGYSVSREKKESFPLTVTSAQKNPTAFYLCASSIIIGTGNGYTFGSGTRLTVV.

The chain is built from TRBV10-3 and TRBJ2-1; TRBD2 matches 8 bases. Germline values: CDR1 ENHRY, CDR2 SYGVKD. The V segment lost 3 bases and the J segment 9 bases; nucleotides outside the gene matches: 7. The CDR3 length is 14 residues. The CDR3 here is CAISDTGGPVEQFF. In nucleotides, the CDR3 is TGTGCCATCAGTGATACGGGAGGGCCGGTTGAGCAGTTCTTC.

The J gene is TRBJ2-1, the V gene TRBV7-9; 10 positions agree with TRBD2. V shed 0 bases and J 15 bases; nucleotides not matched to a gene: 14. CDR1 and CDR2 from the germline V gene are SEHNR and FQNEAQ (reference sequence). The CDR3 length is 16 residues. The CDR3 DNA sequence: TGTGCCAGCAGCTTAGCGGCGTTAGCGGGAGGCGGCTTTAGGTTCTTC. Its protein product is CASSLAALAGGGFRFF.

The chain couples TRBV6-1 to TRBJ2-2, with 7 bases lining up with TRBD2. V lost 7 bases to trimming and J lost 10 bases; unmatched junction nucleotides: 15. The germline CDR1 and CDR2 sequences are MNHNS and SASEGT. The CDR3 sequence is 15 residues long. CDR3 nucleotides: TGTGCCAGCATGGGTTGGGGGGGAGGGCCACAGGAGCTGTTTTTT. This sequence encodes CASMGWGGGPQELFF.

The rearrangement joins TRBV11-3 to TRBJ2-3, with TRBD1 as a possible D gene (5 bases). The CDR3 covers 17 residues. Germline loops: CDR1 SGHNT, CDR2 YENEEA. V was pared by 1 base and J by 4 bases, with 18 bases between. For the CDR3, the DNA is TGTGCCAGCAGCTTAGCTGCAGGGTACCCAGCCTCAGATACGCAGTATTTT. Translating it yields CASSLAAGYPASDTQYF.

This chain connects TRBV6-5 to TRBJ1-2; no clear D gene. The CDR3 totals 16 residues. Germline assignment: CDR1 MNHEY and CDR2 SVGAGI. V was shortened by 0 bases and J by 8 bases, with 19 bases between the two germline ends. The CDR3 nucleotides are TGTGCCAGCAGTTACTCAGGGTCGGGCGGGATCGGCGGCTACACCTTC. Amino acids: CASSYSGSGGIGGYTF.

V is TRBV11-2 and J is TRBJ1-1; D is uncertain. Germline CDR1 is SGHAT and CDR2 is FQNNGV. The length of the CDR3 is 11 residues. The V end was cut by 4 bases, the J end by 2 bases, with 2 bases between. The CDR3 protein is CASSSNTEAFF. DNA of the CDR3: TGTGCCAGCAGCTCAAACACTGAAGCTTTCTTT.

CDR3 amino acids: CASSPGGAGEVKAGANVLTF. CDR3 bases: TGTGCCAGCAGCCCCGGGGGGGCAGGGGAGGTTAAGGCTGGGGCCAACGTCCTGACTTTC. The chain couples TRBV9 to TRBJ2-6; TRBD2 aligns across 8 bases. V shed 4 bases and J 2 bases; nucleotides not matched to a gene: 17. The CDR3 covers 20 residues. Germline CDR1 SGDLS, CDR2 YYNGEE.

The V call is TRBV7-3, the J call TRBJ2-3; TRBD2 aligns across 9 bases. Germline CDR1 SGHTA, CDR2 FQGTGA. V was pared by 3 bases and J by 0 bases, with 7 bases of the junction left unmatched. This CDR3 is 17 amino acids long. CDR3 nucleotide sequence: TGTGCCAGCAGCTTGTTCCGGCTAGCGGGGAGCACAGATACGCAGTATTTT. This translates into CASSLFRLAGSTDTQYF.

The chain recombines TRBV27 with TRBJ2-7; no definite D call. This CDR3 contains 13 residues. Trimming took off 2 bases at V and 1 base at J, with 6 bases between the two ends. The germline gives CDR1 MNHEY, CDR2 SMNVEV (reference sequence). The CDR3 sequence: CASSLGQSYEQYF. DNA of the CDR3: TGTGCCAGCAGTTTAGGGCAGTCCTACGAGCAGTACTTC.

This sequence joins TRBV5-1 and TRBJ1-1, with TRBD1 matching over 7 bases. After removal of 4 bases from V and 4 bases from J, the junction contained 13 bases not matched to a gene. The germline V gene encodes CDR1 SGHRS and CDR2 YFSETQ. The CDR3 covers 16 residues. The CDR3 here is CASSKLITGEATEAFF. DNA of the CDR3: TGCGCCAGCAGCAAACTCATTACAGGGGAGGCCACTGAAGCTTTCTTT.

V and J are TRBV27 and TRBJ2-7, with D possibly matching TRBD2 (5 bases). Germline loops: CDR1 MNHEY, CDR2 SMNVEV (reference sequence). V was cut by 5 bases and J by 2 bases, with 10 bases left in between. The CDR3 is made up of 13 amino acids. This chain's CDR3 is CASSSGATYEQYF. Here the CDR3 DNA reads TGTGCCAGCAGTAGCGGTGCAACCTACGAGCAGTACTTC.

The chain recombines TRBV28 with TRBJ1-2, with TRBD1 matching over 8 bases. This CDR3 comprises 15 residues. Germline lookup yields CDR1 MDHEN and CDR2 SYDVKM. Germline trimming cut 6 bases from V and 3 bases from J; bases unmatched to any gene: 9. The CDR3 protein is CASRKQGVEDYGYTF. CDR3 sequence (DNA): TGTGCCAGCAGAAAACAGGGGGTTGAAGACTATGGCTACACCTTC.

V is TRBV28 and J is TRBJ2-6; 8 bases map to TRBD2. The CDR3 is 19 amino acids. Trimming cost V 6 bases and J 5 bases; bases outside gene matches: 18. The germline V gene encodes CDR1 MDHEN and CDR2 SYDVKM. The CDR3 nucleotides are TGTGCCAGCAGCTCCCCGTCCAGCGGGAGTAGTATACGGGCCAACGTCCTGACTTTC. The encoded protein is CASSSPSSGSSIRANVLTF.

The CDR3 DNA is TGCGCCAGCAGCCCTTCGGGGGGCAATCAGCCCCAGCATTTT. Translating gives CASSPSGGNQPQHF. V and J are TRBV5-1 and TRBJ1-5; tentative D call: TRBD1 (5 bases). Germline values: CDR1 SGHRS, CDR2 YFSETQ. CDR3 length: 14 residues. V was cut by 4 bases and J by 2 bases, with 10 bases left in between.

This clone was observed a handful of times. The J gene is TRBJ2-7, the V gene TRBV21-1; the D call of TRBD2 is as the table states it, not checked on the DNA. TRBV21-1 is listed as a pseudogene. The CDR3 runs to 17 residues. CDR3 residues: CASSKAPLAFRSYEQYV. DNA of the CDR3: TGTGCCAGCAGCAAAGCCCCTCTAGCTTTTCGCTCCTACGAGCAGTACGTC.